The rows below give T cell receptor beta chains drawn from one sample of a study of breast tumors, draining lymph nodes, adjacent tissues. TCRdb re-analysed the multiplex PCR reads in MiXCR, keeping a single row per CDR3 protein. This sample carries around 130,000 distinct CDR3 sequences, about 20% of them seen once, and the ten largest clones take roughly 2%. The sample taken for sequencing was axillary lymph node tissue. Receptors originate from a female donor with breast cancer. Some clones in this sample may be carry-over from other donors' samples. Both conserved end residues are part of each CDR3. D genes are given only for firm matches. Some rows mark clone size as missing; the rest say once, few, many or name a class of expanded clone.

CAWRIAGAGDTQYF,TGTGCCTGGAGAATAGCGGGAGCGGGAGATACGCAGTATTTT,TRBD2,TRBV30,TRBJ2-3,many
CSARDLSLAGGVRDQETQYF,TGCAGTGCTAGAGATCTGAGTCTAGCGGGGGGGGTGAGAGACCAAGAGACCCAGTACTTC,TRBD2,TRBV20-1,TRBJ2-5,many
CATSREGQGPYF,TGTGCCACCAGCAGAGAAGGGCAGGGGCCTTACTTC,-,TRBV15,TRBJ1-2,many
CASSSDSAGEQFF,TGTGCCAGCTCCAGCGACTCCGCAGGGGAGCAGTTCTTC,-,TRBV18,TRBJ2-1,many
CASSQLGGSYNEQFF,TGTGCCAGCTCCCAATTGGGGGGTTCCTACAATGAGCAGTTCTTC,-,TRBV5-6,TRBJ2-1,many
CASSFRGGNSPLHF,TGTGCCAGCAGCTTTAGGGGGGGAAATTCACCCCTCCACTTT,-,TRBV5-4,TRBJ1-6,few
CASSVDAGLVYEQYF,TGTGCCAGCAGCGTAGACGCAGGGTTAGTCTACGAGCAGTACTTC,-,TRBV9,TRBJ2-7,many
CASSVSGRAVETQYF,TGTGCCAGCTCGGTTAGCGGGAGGGCCGTTGAGACCCAGTACTTC,TRBD2,TRBV9,TRBJ2-5,many
CASSPSPRQGETQYF,TGTGCCAGCTCACCAAGTCCGCGGCAGGGAGAGACCCAGTACTTC,-,TRBV18,TRBJ2-5,few
CASSLAGRTDTQYF,TGTGCCAGCAGTTTAGCGGGACGCACAGATACGCAGTATTTT,-,TRBV28,TRBJ2-3,-
CASSPTSGTITYEQYF,TGTGCTAGCAGTCCTACCTCCGGGACTATTACCTACGAGCAGTACTTC,TRBD2,TRBV27,TRBJ2-7,many
CASSQALGTGGDTQYF,TGTGCCAGCAGCCAGGCCCTCGGGACAGGGGGGGATACGCAGTATTTT,TRBD1,TRBV4-2,TRBJ2-3,once
CAGSLGGVTEAFF,TGTGCCGGCAGCTTAGGAGGTGTGACTGAAGCTTTCTTT,-,TRBV11-3,TRBJ1-1,-
CASKGHGYTF,TGTGCCAGCAAAGGGCATGGCTACACCTTC,-,TRBV12-3/TRBV12-4,TRBJ1-2,many
CASRAAGTNSPLHF,TGCGCCAGCAGAGCGGCCGGGACAAATTCACCCCTCCACTTT,-,TRBV10-2,TRBJ1-6,few
CASSSGTVNTIYF,TGTGCCAGCAGTTCGGGGACGGTAAACACCATATATTTT,-,TRBV11-3,TRBJ1-3,-
CASRPPGDYEQYF,TGTGCCAGCAGGCCCCCTGGAGACTACGAGCAGTACTTC,-,TRBV2,TRBJ2-7,many
CASSSDSYGYTF,TGTGCCAGCAGTTCGGACAGCTATGGCTACACCTTC,-,TRBV2,TRBJ1-2,many
CASSSTGAGEQYF,TGTGCCAGCAGCTCGACGGGGGCTGGCGAGCAGTACTTC,-,TRBV7-2,TRBJ2-7,many
CASKPYSTDTQYF,TGTGCCAGCAAGCCCTATAGCACAGATACGCAGTATTTT,-,TRBV27,TRBJ2-3,many
CSARSGTGVYEQFF,TGCAGTGCTAGATCCGGGACAGGGGTTTATGAGCAGTTCTTC,TRBD1,TRBV20-1,TRBJ2-1,many
CASSQYSDSTEAFF,TGTGCCAGCAGCCAATACAGTGACAGCACTGAAGCTTTCTTC,-,TRBV14,TRBJ1-1,-
CASSFRQGFSPLHF,TGTGCCAGCAGTTTCCGACAGGGATTTTCACCCCTCCACTTT,TRBD1,TRBV28,TRBJ1-6,many
CASSLRLSHPKNQPQHF,TGTGCCAGTAGTCTTCGACTAAGCCATCCCAAAAATCAGCCCCAGCATTTT,-,TRBV19,TRBJ1-5,-
CASSPPLAGAETQYF,TGTGCCAGCAGCCCTCCACTAGCGGGAGCAGAGACCCAGTACTTC,TRBD2,TRBV28,TRBJ2-5,few
CASSPGDRGWETQYF,TGTGCCAGCAGCCCCGGGGACAGGGGGTGGGAGACCCAGTACTTC,TRBD1,TRBV4-2,TRBJ2-5,many
CASSLVAGGPWETQYF,TGTGCCAGCAGCTTAGTTGCGGGAGGGCCCTGGGAGACCCAGTACTTC,TRBD2,TRBV7-6,TRBJ2-5,many
CASSRNTGAGELFF,TGTGCCAGCAGCCGAAATACAGGGGCCGGGGAGCTGTTTTTT,TRBD1,TRBV11-1,TRBJ2-2,-
CASIPTGNNQPQHF,TGTGCCAGCATCCCGACGGGCAACAATCAGCCCCAGCATTTT,-,TRBV5-8,TRBJ1-5,many
CASSPRPGQNYGYTF,TGCGCCAGCAGCCCCCGGCCGGGTCAAAACTATGGCTACACCTTC,-,TRBV5-1,TRBJ1-2,many
CASIRTGDYGYTF,TGTGCCAGCATTCGGACAGGGGACTATGGCTACACCTTC,TRBD1,TRBV28,TRBJ1-2,few
CASSARHLYGYTF,TGTGCCAGCAGCGCCCGACATCTCTATGGCTACACCTTC,-,TRBV5-4,TRBJ1-2,-
CASLGYNEQFF,TGTGCCAGCTTGGGTTACAATGAGCAGTTCTTC,-,TRBV28,TRBJ2-1,-
CASSQTGLPYF,TGTGCCAGCAGTCAGACAGGGCTTCCGTACTTC,TRBD1,TRBV12-3/TRBV12-4,TRBJ2-7,many
CASSFGGAWDTQYF,TGTGCCAGCAGCTTTGGGGGAGCTTGGGATACGCAGTATTTT,-,TRBV11-1,TRBJ2-3,many
CASSNGQAHEQYF,TGCGCCAGCAGCAACGGACAGGCCCACGAGCAGTACTTC,TRBD1,TRBV5-1,TRBJ2-7,many
CASSSELGGVGNEQFF,TGTGCCAGCAGCAGTGAGCTGGGAGGGGTAGGCAATGAGCAGTTCTTC,TRBD2,TRBV7-8,TRBJ2-1,-
CASSLSYEQFF,TGTGCCAGCAGTTTGTCGTATGAGCAGTTCTTC,-,TRBV28,TRBJ2-1,few
CASTDREDQPQHF,TGTGCCAGCACGGACAGGGAGGATCAGCCCCAGCATTTT,TRBD1,TRBV2,TRBJ1-5,many
CASSPRDNNYGYTF,TGTGCCAGCAGCCCCCGGGACAATAACTATGGCTACACCTTC,-,TRBV9,TRBJ1-2,many
CSAMPGLSSYNEQFF,TGCAGTGCTATGCCGGGACTTAGCTCCTACAATGAGCAGTTCTTC,-,TRBV20-1,TRBJ2-1,many
CASSSNRVGGYTF,TGTGCCAGCAGCTCTAACAGGGTCGGTGGCTACACCTTC,-,TRBV5-8,TRBJ1-2,many
CASGQGFGEKLFF,TGCGCCAGCGGACAGGGATTTGGTGAAAAACTGTTTTTT,TRBD1,TRBV5-1,TRBJ1-4,many